Sequencing of this TCR beta chain was carried out in a study of beta chain features in type 1 diabetes. Study information: Cell yields, age and gender were similar between patients and healthy donors. Study outcomes and limitations: Any HLA type influence on TCRB rearrangement was left unresolved here. Shortening that was moderate but significant affected the TCRB CDR3s of Type 1 diabetes patients in all four CD4+ subsets. High TCR expression in some cells could lead to their over-representation in cDNA sequencing.

CDR3 length equals 13 residues. V was clipped by 5 bases and J by 8 bases, with 13 bases between them. Germline V gene data show CDR1 as LNHDA and CDR2 as SQIVND (reference sequence). As concerns this clone: Its antigen is as yet unknown.

TCRB transcripts that were expressed got sequenced, as all of the isolated RNA had been reverse transcribed. Sequenced by immunoSEQ multiplex PCR; TCRdb stores in-frame clones only, minus some. The sample carries approximately 170,000 clones, approximately 7.8% recorded once. The TCR was taken from a woman aged 40 to 50 with type 1 diabetes. This sequence joins TRBV19 and TRBJ2-1, with D perhaps TRBD2 (5 bases). Sequenced input: central memory CD4+ T cells from blood. Here the CDR3 DNA reads TGTGCCAGTAGTCTAGCACGGGGTTATGAGCAGTTCTTC. Its translation is CASSLARGYEQFF.